This T cell receptor beta chain was observed in a study of post-analysis software for immune sequencing data. Background on the study: Several disease courses (relapsing-remitting, secondary progressive and progressive-relapsing) of multiple sclerosis were included.

Concerning this clonotype: Its specificity is not known.

Sequencing libraries made from TCR beta cDNA carried unique molecular identifiers. TCRdb reprocessed the PCR reads via MiXCR and lists one record per CDR3 protein. The sample holds 700,000 to 900,000 distinct CDR3 sequences, about 43% seen once. The CDR3 runs to 15 residues. Germline-derived CDR1 and CDR2 are SGHVS and FQNEAQ. V was shortened by 0 bases and J by 3 bases, with 8 bases between the two germline ends. Study-wide points: Normalized Chao1 diversity in multiple sclerosis patients fell significantly below that of controls. Roughly five TRBV segments were significantly more frequent in patients than in controls. TRBV5-6, TRBV5-1 and TRBV20-1 were among these segments. F-measure co-clustering was strong for batch-matched samples.

The TCR sequence derives from a girl aged 10-17 years with multiple sclerosis. Sequenced sample: blood. The V and J genes are TRBV7-8 and TRBJ1-4; the D gene is possibly TRBD1 (5 bases). CDR3 residues: CASSLAGGSNEKLFF. The CDR3 DNA follows: TGTGCCAGCAGCTTAGCCGGGGGATCTAATGAAAAACTGTTTTTT.